The rows below give T cell receptor beta chains drawn from one sample of a study of post-analysis software for immune sequencing data. TCRdb ran MiXCR on the PCR reads and lists one entry per CDR3 protein. The repertoire holds hundreds of thousands of distinct CDR3 sequences, 30% seen once, with more than 0.45% in the top ten. Sequencing input: blood. The receptors derive from a girl aged 5-17 years with multiple sclerosis. CDR3s leave out the opening cysteine and the closing phenylalanine or tryptophan.

v_call cdr3_aa
TRBV7-9 ASSSAQGGSYGYT
TRBV28 ASSLFHLGIQETQY
TRBV20-1 SAPMGGRGDTQY
TRBV5-1 ASSPTTGRNQPQH
TRBV15 ATSRGGTSRWQF
TRBV7-2 ASSFGPSRDTEAF
TRBV10-3 TISESDNEKLF
TRBV7-2 ASSSRQSYTDTQY
TRBV7-2 ASSLVSTAEQY
TRBV12-3/TRBV12-4 ASIYSGQSTDTQY
TRBV20-1 SDRQLAGSEQF
TRBV6-1 ASSGPDRGAYEQY
TRBV6-1 ASSEAGGEGF
TRBV4-2 ASSQDKGLGTEAF
TRBV20-1 SARVPGGSSYEQY
TRBV28 ASRTLTGSNSPLH